Listed here is a single T cell receptor (beta chain). This entry is derived from a study of Ad26.COV2.S vaccination and SARS-CoV-2 variants. This CDR3 contains 16 residues. Per germline, CDR1 LGHDT and CDR2 YNNKEL (reference sequence). V lost 0 bases and J lost 8, with 17 bases in between. Described treatment: 15 to 20 received Ad26.COV2.S at low or high dose, single or two shots; several received placebo; per-sample allocation not given. Collection of the samples took place on day 63 after the first injection of vaccine or placebo. This Boston cohort included adults aged 18-55 years. An Ad26 vector expressing Wuhan-strain SARS-CoV-2 spike served as the vaccine. TCRdb keeps only in-frame clones here, not all; method: immunoSEQ multiplex PCR. The table records around 300,000 clones, 86% of them present only once.

This sequence was found in a person aged 18-65 years who received the Ad26.COV2.S COVID-19 vaccine or a placebo. This sample comprised peripheral blood, obtained in a trial of Ad26.COV2.S vaccine versus placebo. This sequence joins TRBV3-1 (or the pseudogene TRBV3-2) and TRBJ2-4; perhaps TRBD1 as D (5 bases). The CDR3 spells CASSQDRTPIGDIQYF. The CDR3 DNA reads as TGTGCCAGCAGCCAAGATCGGACCCCCATAGGGGACATTCAGTACTTC.